A single sample gave rise to the 10 T cell receptor beta chains below, sequenced in a study of T-cell reconstitution after alpha-beta-depleted transplantation in children. Molecular barcoding with unique molecular identifiers was used for the TCRbeta library. One entry per CDR3 protein results from TCRdb running MiXCR on the PCR reads. Found here are about 230,000 distinct CDR3 sequences, approximately 9.9% of them singletons; the top ten hold roughly 5.1%. Sequenced here: PBMCs from the stem cell graft donor, sampled from the stem cell graft. Receptors were obtained from a human donor who donated a stem cell graft to a child with SCID.

A word on this clonotype: With a much larger clone just one base away, this may be a read error. The chain joins TRBV4-1 to TRBJ2-5, with 9 nucleotides matching TRBD1. This CDR3 is built from 16 residues. J lost 5 bases, V lost 1 base, and 8 bases had no gene match. Germline values: CDR1 MGHRA, CDR2 YSYEKL. CDR3 amino acids: CASSQGQGDTNETQYF. The CDR3 DNA follows: TGCGCCAGCAGCCAAGGACAGGGGGATACCAACGAGACCCAGTACTTC.

This clonotype was counted at least ten times. This chain uses TRBV12-3 or TRBV12-4 with TRBJ2-3, with 7 bases fitting TRBD2. V was clipped by 7 bases and J by 5 bases; unmatched bases: 9. The CDR3 sequence is 14 residues long. The CDR3 sequence is CASTLRAGLDTQYF. The CDR3 coding sequence is TGTGCCAGCACCTTAAGAGCGGGGTTAGATACGCAGTATTTT.

This clonotype was detected many times. The chain is built from TRBV6-4 and TRBJ1-6; D is perhaps TRBD1 (5 bases). The CDR3 has 15 residues. Germline CDR1 and CDR2: MRHNA and SNTAGT. The V end lost 10 bases, the J end lost 1 base, and 14 bases lay between the germline ends. CDR3 region: CANPVTESYNSPLHF. Written as DNA, the CDR3 is TGTGCCAACCCGGTGACAGAATCCTATAATTCACCCCTCCACTTT.

This clonotype came up many times. This chain links TRBV3-1 with TRBJ1-2, with TRBD1 identical over 7 bases. V was clipped by 5 bases and J by 3 bases; unmatched bases: 6. Germline loops: CDR1 LGHDT, CDR2 YNNKEL (reference sequence). The length of the CDR3 is 14 residues. The CDR3 loop reads CASSTRTGDYGYTF. DNA for the CDR3: TGTGCCAGCAGCACCAGGACAGGCGACTATGGCTACACCTTC.

The chain has TRBV3-1 and TRBJ2-1, with 8 bases that match TRBD1. With 7 bases clipped from V and 8 bases from J, the junction kept 7 bases outside the gene matches. The germline gives CDR1 LGHDT, CDR2 YNNKEL (reference sequence). The CDR3 length is 13 residues. In DNA form, the CDR3 reads TGTGCCAGCACCGACCCAGGGGGCTATGAGCAGTTCTTC. Amino acid sequence: CASTDPGGYEQFF.

Many counts were recorded for this clonotype. The chain has TRBV6-1 and TRBJ1-1; no clear D gene. Trimming removed 7 bases from V and 1 base from J, with 10 bases in between. The CDR3 runs 13 residues. The germline V gene encodes CDR1 MNHNS and CDR2 SASEGT. The CDR3 bases are TGTGCCAGCAACCGAGGGCGGAACACTGAAGCTTTCTTT. Translation gives CASNRGRNTEAFF.

There are many counts of this clonotype. The genes are TRBV6-5 and TRBJ1-2, with D possibly TRBD1 on 5 matching bases. The V and J ends lost 1 base and 7 bases respectively, with 19 bases between them. Germline assignment: CDR1 MNHEY and CDR2 SVGAGI. There are 16 residues in the CDR3. The CDR3 DNA is TGTGCCAGCAGTTACTGGACACCAACGATGGCTTCTGGCTACACCTTC. Protein: CASSYWTPTMASGYTF.

This clonotype has a count of ten or more. The chain carries TRBV5-1 and TRBJ2-2, with D possibly matching TRBD2 (6 bases). Germline CDR1 reads SGHRS; CDR2 reads YFSETQ. There are 16 residues in the CDR3. The ends were cut back, 3 bases at V and 0 bases at J, with 12 bases in the middle. The CDR3: CASSYGGNPNTGELFF. DNA of the CDR3: TGCGCCAGCAGCTACGGGGGAAACCCGAACACCGGGGAGCTGTTTTTT.

The table lists this clonotype with many counts. V usage is TRBV12-3 or TRBV12-4 and J usage is TRBJ1-2; no firm D call. The ends were cut back, 6 bases at V and 6 bases at J, with 14 bases in the middle. This CDR3 comprises 13 residues. This CDR3 reads CASRLDDLHGYTF. CDR3 nucleotides: TGTGCCAGCAGGCTCGATGACCTCCATGGCTACACCTTC.

This clonotype came up many times. The chain uses TRBV20-1 and TRBJ1-2; 7 nucleotides line up with TRBD1. The CDR3 length is 14 residues. From germline, CDR1 is DFQATT and CDR2 SNEGSKA (reference sequence). V dropped 5 bases and J dropped 6; count of bases not matched to a gene: 12. The CDR3 sequence: CSAPRDRVSDGYTF. Here the CDR3 DNA reads TGCAGTGCTCCCCGAGACAGGGTGTCGGATGGCTACACCTTC.